These 4 T cell receptor beta chains share one sample of origin, sequenced in a study of T cells after yellow fever vaccination. TCRdb independently ran MiXCR on the 5' RACE reads; one entry per CDR3 protein. The profile shows around 300,000 distinct CDR3 sequences, 10% to 15% of them singletons. This specimen was CD4+ T cells sorted from PBMCs, taken 45 days after the yellow fever booster vaccination. All receptors come from a man between 25 and 39 years old who received the YFV17D yellow fever vaccine.

This clonotype was seen a handful of times. CDR3 in DNA: TGTGCCAGCAGTTCGAACCAATGGACTGAAGCTTTCTTT. It translates to CASSSNQWTEAFF. V gene TRBV6-6 combines with J gene TRBJ1-1, with D hard to call. Trimming took off 4 bases at V and 5 bases at J, with 11 bases between the two ends. Germline V CDR1 and CDR2: MNHNY, SVGAGI (reference sequence). This CDR3 is 13 amino acids long.

The J gene is TRBJ2-5, the V gene TRBV5-1; D gene uncertain. Germline lookup yields CDR1 SGHRS and CDR2 YFSETQ. The CDR3 extends over 15 amino acids. Trimming cost V 0 bases and J 5 bases, with 14 bases left between them. The DNA for the CDR3 is TGCGCCAGCAGCTTGGCGGGCCTGAACCGGGAGACCCAGTACTTC. This encodes CASSLAGLNRETQYF. Full variable domain (outside the CDR3, taken from reference TRBV5-1 and TRBJ2-5): KAGVTQTPRYLIKTRGQQVTLSCSPISGHRSVSWYQQTPGQGLQFLFEYFSETQRNKGNFPGRFSGRQFSNSRSEMNVSTLELGDSALYLCASSLAGLNRETQYFGPGTRLLVL.

The genes are TRBV12-3 or TRBV12-4 and TRBJ1-1; 7 positions match TRBD1. After removal of 2 bases from V and 0 bases from J, the junction contained 9 bases not matched to a gene. This CDR3 is built from 17 residues. Here the CDR3 DNA reads TGTGCCAGCAGTTTAAAGGGGGCTATCAAACTGAACACTGAAGCTTTCTTT. Translation gives CASSLKGAIKLNTEAFF.

This clonotype was recorded a few times. The J gene is TRBJ1-1, the V gene TRBV19; TRBD1 might be the D (6 bases). Trimming took off 7 bases at V and 4 bases at J, with 10 bases between the two ends. The CDR3 totals 12 residues. Per germline, CDR1 LNHDA and CDR2 SQIVND (reference sequence). The CDR3 spells CASKRGGTEAFF. The CDR3, as DNA: TGTGCCAGTAAAAGGGGGGGCACTGAAGCTTTCTTT.